This TCR beta chain was captured by sequencing in a study of blood T cell repertoires in COVID-19. In the study overall: Acute and convalescent COVID-19 samples came from the United States, Italy and Spain. Sample material is recorded as cDNA or gDNA derived from T cells, B-cell-depleted T cells, or PBMCs.

The authors' processing: Estimation of nucleated cell counts was performed using reference gene primer amplification. Assay used: immunoSEQ multiplex PCR; TCRdb lists only in-frame clones, some missing. That table is the source of V, J and clone size, and D and trimming were worked out from the DNA. The table includes 60,000 to 85,000 clones, about four fifths detected once. V shed 5 bases, J shed 3 bases, and the junction held 4 bases outside the gene matches. The CDR3 is made up of 13 amino acids. Germline V gene lookup returns CDR1 SGHVS and CDR2 FQNEAQ. The sample comprised peripheral blood. The chain links TRBV7-8 to TRBJ2-7; the match to TRBD1 covers 7 bases. This clonotype originated in a man in his 70s who had recovered from COVID-19. For the CDR3, the DNA is TGTGCCAGCAGCGGACGACAGGGCTACGAGCAGTACTTC. This gives the protein CASSGRQGYEQYF.